Shown below are 23 T cell receptor beta chains from a single sample sequenced in a study of blood T cells in healthy people across ages. Alongside a J-beta primer mix, a sample-barcoded 5' primer served in a second PCR lasting roughly 7 to 12 cycles. TCRdb called the 5' RACE reads again in MiXCR, with one record for every CDR3 protein. This table has hundreds of thousands of distinct CDR3 sequences, 29% appearing once. The sequencing input was blood. The origin of the receptors is a woman of 80 years or more in good health.

The chain combines TRBV24-1 with TRBJ2-1, with TRBD1 matching over 9 bases. Looked up from germline, CDR1 is KGHDR and CDR2 is SFDVKD. The trim removed 4 bases at V and 5 bases at J, leaving 8 bases unmatched. CDR3 length: 16 residues. The CDR3 reads CATSDPGTGRNNEQFF. The CDR3 coding sequence is TGTGCCACCAGTGACCCCGGGACAGGGAGGAACAATGAGCAGTTCTTC.

In regard to this clonotype: A much larger clone is a single base away; this may be a read error. The genes are TRBV7-6 and TRBJ2-5; 8 nucleotides agree with TRBD1. The CDR3 covers 16 residues. From germline, CDR1 is SGHVS and CDR2 FNYEAQ. The CDR3, as DNA: TGTGCCAGCAGCCCCTCGACAGGGGCAAGTCAAGAGACCCGGTACTTC. Its protein is CASSPSTGASQETRYF.

V and J are TRBV7-9 and TRBJ2-3, with D uncertain. V lost 2 bases to trimming and J lost 2 bases, with 8 bases between them. CDR1 is SEHNR and CDR2 is FQNEAQ in the germline V gene (reference sequence). CDR3 length: 14 residues. The CDR3 bases are TGTGCCAGCAGCTTAACACAGTCCACAGATACGCAGTATTTT. Amino acid sequence: CASSLTQSTDTQYF.

Details on this clonotype: This may stem from a read error, because a much larger clone lies one nucleotide away. The V gene is TRBV7-2, the J gene TRBJ2-5; a weak D match, TRBD2 (5 bases). The CDR3 is 14 amino acids. The V gene lost 5 bases and the J gene lost 4 bases, with 14 bases spanning the gap. Germline V gene data show CDR1 as SGHTA and CDR2 as FQGNSA. The CDR3 here is CTSSPNPGVETQYF. CDR3 bases: TGTACCAGCAGCCCGAACCCCGGGGTAGAGACCCAGTACTTC.

This clonotype was detected many times. J is TRBJ2-4 and V is TRBV7-2; D not resolved. V lost 0 bases and J 5 bases, leaving 11 bases between the germline ends. Germline V gives CDR1 SGHTA, CDR2 FQGNSA. This CDR3 has 15 amino acids. The DNA for the CDR3 is TGTGCCAGCAGCTTAGCAGGGAAAGGTGAAAACATTCAGTACTTC. Amino acids: CASSLAGKGENIQYF.

This chain connects TRBV7-6 to TRBJ1-2; TRBD1 matches at 7 bases. The germline V gene encodes CDR1 SGHVS and CDR2 FNYEAQ. The CDR3 runs to 13 residues. J was trimmed by 7 bases and V by 5 bases; bases with no gene match: 7. CDR3 in amino acids: CASSPETGIGYTF. The CDR3 nucleotides read TGTGCCAGCAGCCCCGAGACAGGGATTGGCTACACCTTC. The complete variable domain, with remaining parts taken from reference TRBV7-6 and TRBJ1-2, reads GAGVSQSPRYKVTKRGQDVALRCDPISGHVSLYWYRQALGQGPEFLTYFNYEAQQDKSGLPNDRFSAERPEGSISTLTIQRTEQRDSAMYRCASSPETGIGYTFGSGTRLTVV.

Regarding this clonotype: A much larger clone differs by one base, so this may be a read error. The chain joins TRBV5-1 to TRBJ1-6; 8 bases map to TRBD1. Germline loops: CDR1 SGHRS, CDR2 YFSETQ. This CDR3 comprises 15 residues. CDR3 bases: TGCGTCAGCAGCAACGGACAGGGTCGAGGTTCACCCCTCCACTTT. It specifies CVSSNGQGRGSPLHF.

Turning to this clonotype: Being one base from a much bigger clone, this may be a read error. V gene TRBV20-1 combines with J gene TRBJ1-5; D is undetermined. Germline CDR1 and CDR2: DFQATT and SNEGSKA (reference sequence). CDR3 length: 12 amino acids. V gave up 8 bases and J gave up 5 bases, with 13 bases separating them. This CDR3 is CSTEGSDQPQHF. The CDR3 DNA is TGCAGTACTGAAGGATCCGATCAGCCCCAGCATTTT.

The J gene is TRBJ1-4, the V gene TRBV7-9; 9 bases map to TRBD1. This CDR3 has 16 residues. Germline V gives CDR1 SEHNR, CDR2 FQNEAQ (reference sequence). V gave up 2 bases and J gave up 7 bases; unmatched junction bases: 8. The CDR3 protein is CASSLLSGQGGEKLFF. In nucleotides, the CDR3 is TGTGCCAGCAGCTTACTCTCGGGACAGGGCGGTGAAAAACTGTTTTTT.

This clonotype was detected ten times or more. The chain has TRBV11-2 and TRBJ2-7; D remains unclear. The V and J ends lost 11 bases and 4 bases respectively, with 15 bases between them. The germline CDR1 and CDR2 sequences are SGHAT and FQNNGV. The CDR3 is made up of 12 amino acids. DNA for the CDR3: TGTGCCTTCGGAAGAGGTCCATACGAGCAGTACTTC. Protein: CAFGRGPYEQYF.

This chain joins TRBV24-1 and TRBJ2-1, with D uncertain. Germline CDR1 reads KGHDR; CDR2 reads SFDVKD. The CDR3 consists of 13 residues. Between the trimmed V and J ends, which lost 4 bases and 6 bases, there was a span of 9 bases. For the CDR3, the DNA is TGTGCCACCAGTGACCCTGCGGTCAATGAGCAGTTCTTC. It encodes CATSDPAVNEQFF.

On this clonotype: A read error may be the cause here, since a much bigger clone is one base away. Without the conserved terminal phenylalanine or tryptophan, this CDR3 likely stems from a read error. V is TRBV12-3 or TRBV12-4 and J is TRBJ1-5, with D possibly matching TRBD1 (5 bases). V lost 6 bases, J lost 6 bases, and 15 bases lay in between. This CDR3 comprises 14 residues. The CDR3 region is CASSFTGLGQPQHL. The CDR3 coding sequence is TGTGCCAGCAGCTTTACAGGTCTGGGTCAGCCCCAGCATTTG.

The chain combines TRBV20-1 with TRBJ2-3, with 7 bases that match TRBD2. The CDR3 runs 16 residues. The germline gives CDR1 DFQATT, CDR2 SNEGSKA (reference sequence). With V trimmed by 4 bases and J by 0 bases, 10 bases remained unmatched. CDR3 loop: CSATGGTTISTDTQYF. CDR3 sequence (DNA): TGCAGTGCTACCGGAGGGACTACCATTAGCACAGATACGCAGTATTTT.

This clonotype was seen many times. The rearrangement uses TRBV24-1 and TRBJ2-1; 13 bases match TRBD2. Trimming at V came to 4 bases and at J to 7 bases, leaving 15 bases not matched to a gene. The CDR3 is 19 residues long. The V gene's germline CDR1 is KGHDR and CDR2 SFDVKD. In nucleotides, the CDR3 is TGTGCCACCAGTGACCATGGACTAGCGGGGGCTGGGCTAGTAAATGAGCAGTTCTTC. It codes for CATSDHGLAGAGLVNEQFF.

The chain carries TRBV7-2 and TRBJ2-7; D is unresolved. The CDR3 contains 19 residues. With 0 bases removed from V and 9 bases from J, the gap between germline ends came to 30 bases. Looked up from germline, CDR1 is SGHTA and CDR2 is FQGNSA. The CDR3 reads CASSLASGLTQQRYNGQYF. CDR3 sequence (DNA): TGTGCCAGCAGCTTAGCGTCAGGCCTTACCCAGCAACGGTACAATGGGCAGTACTTC.

This clonotype was counted many times. This chain links TRBV4-3 with TRBJ2-4, with a weak D call TRBD1 (6 bases). This CDR3 spans 17 amino acids. Germline lookup yields CDR1 LGHNA and CDR2 YSLEER. With 4 bases removed from V and 7 bases from J, the gap between germline ends came to 23 bases. The CDR3 bases are TGCGCCAGCAGCCCGCGACCAGAAGACAGGATTTTGAACATTCAGTACTTC. It yields the protein CASSPRPEDRILNIQYF.

This clonotype showed up just once. The J gene is TRBJ2-7, the V gene TRBV5-6; perhaps TRBD2 as D (5 bases). Trimming shortened V by 3 bases and J by 5 bases, and 15 bases separated the two germline ends. The length of the CDR3 is 14 residues. Germline CDR1 reads SGHDT; CDR2 reads YYEEEE. CDR3 DNA: TGTGCCAGCAGCTGCAATGAGGGAAGGGACGAGCAGTACTTC. Translating it yields CASSCNEGRDEQYF.

As for this clonotype: This may stem from a read error, because a much larger clone lies one nucleotide away. V usage is TRBV24-1 and J usage is TRBJ2-1, with TRBD2 matching over 11 bases. CDR1 KGHDR and CDR2 SFDVKD come from the germline V gene. The CDR3 runs 17 residues. The CDR3 spells CATSDLASGGYYNERFF. The CDR3 nucleotides read TGTGCCACCAGTGATTTGGCTAGCGGGGGGTACTACAATGAGCGGTTCTTC.

In this sample, this clonotype turned up a few times. This clone may be a read error of a much larger clone one base away. The rearrangement joins TRBV18 to TRBJ2-5; unclear D gene. The closer fit of TRBJ2-7 to the DNA end suggests the J call may be wrong. Germline values: CDR1 KGHSH, CDR2 LQKENI. The CDR3 has 11 amino acids. In DNA form, the CDR3 reads TGTGCCAGCTCACCTAAGGGCGAGCAGTACTTC. This codes for CASSPKGEQYF.

Of note for this clonotype: Just one base apart from a much larger clone, this may be a read error. CDR3 DNA sequence: TGTGCCAGCAGCCACCTCAGGGGGTTTGGGGCCAACGTCCGGACTTTC. It translates to CASSHLRGFGANVRTF. V gene TRBV6-2 or TRBV6-3 combines with J gene TRBJ2-6, with TRBD1 identical over 7 bases. CDR3 size: 16 residues. Germline CDR1 is MNHEY and CDR2 is SVGEGT.

This clonotype was seen repeatedly, ten times or more. This chain joins TRBV7-2 and TRBJ2-1; TRBD2 agrees at 9 bases. The CDR3 is made up of 15 amino acids. The V segment lost 5 bases and the J segment 8 bases; nucleotides outside the gene matches: 10. Germline CDR1 reads SGHTA; CDR2 reads FQGNSA. CDR3 sequence: CASSPSAGGHHEQFF. CDR3 DNA: TGTGCCAGCAGCCCCTCCGCGGGGGGGCACCATGAGCAGTTCTTC.

A remark on this clonotype: A much bigger clone sits one base away, suggesting this may be a read error. This chain joins TRBV7-9 and TRBJ1-1, with TRBD1 matching 8 bases. This CDR3 spans 14 amino acids. Germline CDR1 SEHNR, CDR2 FQNEAQ (reference sequence). CDR3 DNA: TGTGCCAGCAGCCGTCGGGACAGGCGCACTGGAGCTTTCTTT. This codes for CASSRRDRRTGAFF.

V and J are TRBV7-8 and TRBJ2-5, with TRBD2 matching 11 bases. This CDR3 is 17 amino acids long. Germline V gene data show CDR1 as SGHVS and CDR2 as FQNEAQ. J lost 1 base, V lost 7 bases, and 11 bases had no gene match. The CDR3: CASTSTGTSGSQETQYF. CDR3 nucleotide sequence: TGTGCCAGCACATCAACCGGGACTAGCGGATCCCAAGAGACCCAGTACTTC.